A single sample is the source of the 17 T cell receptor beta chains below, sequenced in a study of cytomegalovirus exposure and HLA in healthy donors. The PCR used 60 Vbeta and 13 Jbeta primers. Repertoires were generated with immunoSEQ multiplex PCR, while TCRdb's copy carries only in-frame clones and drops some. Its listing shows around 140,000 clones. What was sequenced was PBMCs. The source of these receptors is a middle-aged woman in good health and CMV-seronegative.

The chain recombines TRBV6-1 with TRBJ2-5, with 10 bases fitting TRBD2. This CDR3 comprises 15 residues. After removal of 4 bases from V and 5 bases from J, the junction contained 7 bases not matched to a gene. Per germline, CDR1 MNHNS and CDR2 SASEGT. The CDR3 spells CASSVSSGGRETQYF. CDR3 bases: TGTGCCAGCAGTGTGTCTAGCGGGGGCCGGGAGACCCAGTACTTC.

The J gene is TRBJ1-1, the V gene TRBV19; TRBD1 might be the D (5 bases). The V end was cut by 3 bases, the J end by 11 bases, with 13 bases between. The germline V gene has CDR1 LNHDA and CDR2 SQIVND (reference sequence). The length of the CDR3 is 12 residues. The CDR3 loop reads CASSIQGTAAFF. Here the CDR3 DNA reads TGTGCCAGTAGTATCCAGGGCACTGCCGCTTTCTTT.

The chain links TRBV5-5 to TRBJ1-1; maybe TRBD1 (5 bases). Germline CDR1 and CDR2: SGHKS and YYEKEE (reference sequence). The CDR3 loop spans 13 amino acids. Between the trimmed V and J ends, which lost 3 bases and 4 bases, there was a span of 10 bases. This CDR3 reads CASSSQVATEAFF. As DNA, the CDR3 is TGTGCCAGCAGCTCACAGGTAGCCACTGAAGCTTTCTTT.

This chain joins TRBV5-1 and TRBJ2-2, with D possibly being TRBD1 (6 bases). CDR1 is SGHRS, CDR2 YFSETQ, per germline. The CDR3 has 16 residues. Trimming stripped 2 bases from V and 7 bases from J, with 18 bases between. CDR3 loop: CASSFPGQPGGGELFF. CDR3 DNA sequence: TGCGCCAGCAGCTTCCCAGGACAGCCGGGTGGCGGGGAGCTGTTTTTT.

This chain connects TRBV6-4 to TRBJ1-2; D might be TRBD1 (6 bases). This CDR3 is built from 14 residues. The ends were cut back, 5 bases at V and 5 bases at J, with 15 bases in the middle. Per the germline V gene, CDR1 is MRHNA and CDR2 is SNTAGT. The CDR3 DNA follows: TGTGCCAGCAGTTCCTTGGGGGCCCCGTATGGCTACACCTTC. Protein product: CASSSLGAPYGYTF.

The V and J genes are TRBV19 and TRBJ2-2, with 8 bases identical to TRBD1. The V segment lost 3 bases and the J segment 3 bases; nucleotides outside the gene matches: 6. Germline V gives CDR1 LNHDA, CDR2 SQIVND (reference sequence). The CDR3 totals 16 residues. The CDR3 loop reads CASSIDRGFYTGELFF. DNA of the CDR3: TGTGCCAGTAGTATCGACAGGGGTTTTTACACCGGGGAGCTGTTTTTT.

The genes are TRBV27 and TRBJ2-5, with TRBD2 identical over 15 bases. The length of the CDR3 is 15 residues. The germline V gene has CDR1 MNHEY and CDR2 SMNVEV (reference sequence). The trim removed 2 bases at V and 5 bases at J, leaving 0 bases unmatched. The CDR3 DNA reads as TGTGCCAGCAGTTTAGGGACTAGCGGGGGGGAGACCCAGTACTTC. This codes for CASSLGTSGGETQYF.

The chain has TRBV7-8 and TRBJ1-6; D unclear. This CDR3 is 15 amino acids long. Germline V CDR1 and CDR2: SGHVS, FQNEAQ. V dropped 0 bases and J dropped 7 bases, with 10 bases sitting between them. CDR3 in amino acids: CASSLAPGNNSPLHF. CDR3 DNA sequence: TGTGCCAGCAGCTTAGCCCCGGGGAACAATTCACCCCTCCACTTT.

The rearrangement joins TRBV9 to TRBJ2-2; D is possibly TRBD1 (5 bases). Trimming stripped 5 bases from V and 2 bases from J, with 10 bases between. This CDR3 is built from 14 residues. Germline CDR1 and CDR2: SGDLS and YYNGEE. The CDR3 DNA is TGTGCCAGCAGGCGACAGTACAACACCGGGGAGCTGTTTTTT. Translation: CASRRQYNTGELFF.

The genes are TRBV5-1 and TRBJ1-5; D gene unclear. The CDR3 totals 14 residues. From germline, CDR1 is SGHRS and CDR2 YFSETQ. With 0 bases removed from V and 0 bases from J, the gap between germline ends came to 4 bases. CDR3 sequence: CASSLDSSNQPQHF. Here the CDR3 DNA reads TGCGCCAGCAGCTTGGACAGTAGCAATCAGCCCCAGCATTTT.

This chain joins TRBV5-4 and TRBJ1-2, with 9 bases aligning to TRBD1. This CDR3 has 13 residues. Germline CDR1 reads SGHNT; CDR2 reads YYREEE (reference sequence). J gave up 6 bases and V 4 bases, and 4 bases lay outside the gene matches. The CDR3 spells CASSTRTGDGYTF. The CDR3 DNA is TGTGCCAGCAGCACCAGGACAGGGGATGGCTACACCTTC.

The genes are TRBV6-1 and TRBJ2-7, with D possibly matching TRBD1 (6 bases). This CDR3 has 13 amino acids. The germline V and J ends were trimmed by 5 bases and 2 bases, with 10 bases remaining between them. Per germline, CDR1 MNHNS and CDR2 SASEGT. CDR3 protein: CASSPRGPYEQYV. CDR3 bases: TGTGCCAGCAGTCCCAGGGGCCCCTACGAGCAGTACGTC.

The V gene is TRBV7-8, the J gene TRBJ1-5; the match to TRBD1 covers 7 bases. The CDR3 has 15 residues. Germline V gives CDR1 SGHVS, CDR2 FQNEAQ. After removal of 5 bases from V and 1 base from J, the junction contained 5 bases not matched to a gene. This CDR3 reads CASSRGQLSNQPQHF. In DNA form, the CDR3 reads TGTGCCAGCAGCAGGGGACAGCTAAGCAATCAGCCCCAGCATTTT.

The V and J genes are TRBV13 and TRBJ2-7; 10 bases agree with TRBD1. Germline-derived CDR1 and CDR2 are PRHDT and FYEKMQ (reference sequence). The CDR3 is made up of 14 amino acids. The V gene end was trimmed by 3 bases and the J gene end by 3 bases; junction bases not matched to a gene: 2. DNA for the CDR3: TGTGCCAGCAGCTTGGGGACAGGGGTCTACGAGCAGTACTTC. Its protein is CASSLGTGVYEQYF.

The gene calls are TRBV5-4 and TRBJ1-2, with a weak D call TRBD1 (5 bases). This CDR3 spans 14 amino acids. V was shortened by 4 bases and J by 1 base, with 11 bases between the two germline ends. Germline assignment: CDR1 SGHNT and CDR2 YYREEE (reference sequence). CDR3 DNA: TGTGCCAGCAGCCCCCAAAGGGGTAACTATGGCTACACCTTC. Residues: CASSPQRGNYGYTF.

The CDR3 nucleotides are TGTGCCAGCAGCGTCCAGGGGGCAGGCTACGAGCAGTACTTC. Protein: CASSVQGAGYEQYF. The rearrangement links TRBV11-3 to TRBJ2-5; 8 nucleotides align to TRBD1. The DNA end is a closer match to TRBJ2-7, so the J assignment may be wrong. Germline V gene sequence: CDR1 SGHNT, CDR2 YENEEA. The CDR3 is 14 amino acids.

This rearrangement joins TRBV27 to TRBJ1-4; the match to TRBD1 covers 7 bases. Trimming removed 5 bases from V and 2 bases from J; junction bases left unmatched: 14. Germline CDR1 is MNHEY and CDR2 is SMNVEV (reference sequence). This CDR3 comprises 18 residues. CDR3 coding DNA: TGTGCCAGCAGTCCAGGGACAGCTGGATCTAAGACTAATGAAAAACTGTTTTTT. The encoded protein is CASSPGTAGSKTNEKLFF.